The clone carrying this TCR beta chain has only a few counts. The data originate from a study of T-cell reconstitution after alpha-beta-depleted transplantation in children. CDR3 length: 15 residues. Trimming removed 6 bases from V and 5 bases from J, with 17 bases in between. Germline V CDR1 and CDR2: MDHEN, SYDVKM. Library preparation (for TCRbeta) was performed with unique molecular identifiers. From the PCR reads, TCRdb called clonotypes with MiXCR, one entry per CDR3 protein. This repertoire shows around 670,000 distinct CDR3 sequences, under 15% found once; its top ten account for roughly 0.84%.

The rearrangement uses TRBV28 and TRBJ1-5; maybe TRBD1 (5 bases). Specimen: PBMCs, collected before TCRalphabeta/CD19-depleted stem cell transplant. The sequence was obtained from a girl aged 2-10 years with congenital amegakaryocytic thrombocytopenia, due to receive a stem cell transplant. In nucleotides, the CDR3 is TGTGCCAGCAGCCTCCTCGGGGCCCGGGATCAGCCCCAGCATTTT. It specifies CASSLLGARDQPQHF.